The 3 T cell receptor beta chains below all came from one sample that was sequenced in a study of T cell responses to AZD1222 COVID-19 vaccine. Produced via immunoSEQ multiplex PCR; TCRdb's table is partial and in-frame only. The sample lists roughly 150,000 clones; approximately 91% were seen once. Here the sequenced sample was peripheral blood, taken 28 days after the second AZD1222 dose. The receptors were sampled from an adult who received the AZD1222 COVID-19 vaccine.

To note about this clone: This sample includes further DNA sequences coding for the same CDR3. This chain uses TRBV20-1 with TRBJ1-3; unclear D gene. Deletions cut 1 base from V and 5 bases from J, with 3 bases between. CDR1 and CDR2 (germline): DFQATT, SNEGSKA (reference sequence). The CDR3 spans 11 residues. CDR3 in DNA: TGCAGTGCTAGAGGGAGAAACACCATATATTTT. It translates to CSARGRNTIYF.

The chain uses TRBV9 and TRBJ2-6; D not certain. Germline CDR1 and CDR2: SGDLS and YYNGEE. There are 16 residues in the CDR3. Trimming stripped 1 base from V and 0 bases from J, with 8 bases between. In DNA form, the CDR3 reads TGTGCCAGCAGCGTACTACAGATCTCTGGGGCCAACGTCCTGACTTTC. Translation: CASSVLQISGANVLTF.

The V and J genes are TRBV2 and TRBJ2-7; TRBD2 matches at 7 bases. The CDR3 sequence is 16 residues long. V gave up 4 bases and J gave up 7 bases; unmatched junction bases: 16. Germline V gives CDR1 SNHLY, CDR2 FYNNEI. The CDR3 region is CASSVGGGRAYVEQYF. The CDR3 nucleotides read TGTGCCAGCAGTGTCGGGGGAGGGCGGGCCTACGTGGAGCAGTACTTC.